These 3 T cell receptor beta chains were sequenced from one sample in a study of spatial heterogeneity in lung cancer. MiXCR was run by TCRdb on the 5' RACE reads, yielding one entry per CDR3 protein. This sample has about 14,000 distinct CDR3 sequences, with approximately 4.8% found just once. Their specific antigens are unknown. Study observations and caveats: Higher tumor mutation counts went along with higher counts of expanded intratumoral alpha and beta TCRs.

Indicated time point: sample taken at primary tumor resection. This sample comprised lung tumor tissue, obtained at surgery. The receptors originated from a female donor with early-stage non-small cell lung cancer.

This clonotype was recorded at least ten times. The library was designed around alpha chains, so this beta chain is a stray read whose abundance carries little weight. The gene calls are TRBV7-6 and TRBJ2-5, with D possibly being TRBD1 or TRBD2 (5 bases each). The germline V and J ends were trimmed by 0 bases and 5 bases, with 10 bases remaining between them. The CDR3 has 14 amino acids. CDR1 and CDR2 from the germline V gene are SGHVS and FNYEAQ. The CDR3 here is CASSLAGVGETQYF. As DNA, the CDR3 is TGTGCCAGCAGCTTAGCGGGGGTCGGGGAGACCCAGTACTTC.

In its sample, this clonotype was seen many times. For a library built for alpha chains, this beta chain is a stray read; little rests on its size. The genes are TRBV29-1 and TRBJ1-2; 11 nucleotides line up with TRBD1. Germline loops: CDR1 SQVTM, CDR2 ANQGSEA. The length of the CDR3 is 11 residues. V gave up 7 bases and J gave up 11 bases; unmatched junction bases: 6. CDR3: CSEGDRGRYTF. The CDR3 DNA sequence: TGCAGCGAGGGGGACAGGGGGAGGTACACCTTC.

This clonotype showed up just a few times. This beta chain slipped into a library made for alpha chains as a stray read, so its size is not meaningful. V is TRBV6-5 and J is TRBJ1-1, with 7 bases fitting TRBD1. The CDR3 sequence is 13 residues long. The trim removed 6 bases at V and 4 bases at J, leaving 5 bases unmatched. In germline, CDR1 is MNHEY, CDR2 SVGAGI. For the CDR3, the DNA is TGTGCCAGCAGAAAACAGGGGACCACTGAAGCTTTCTTT. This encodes CASRKQGTTEAFF.